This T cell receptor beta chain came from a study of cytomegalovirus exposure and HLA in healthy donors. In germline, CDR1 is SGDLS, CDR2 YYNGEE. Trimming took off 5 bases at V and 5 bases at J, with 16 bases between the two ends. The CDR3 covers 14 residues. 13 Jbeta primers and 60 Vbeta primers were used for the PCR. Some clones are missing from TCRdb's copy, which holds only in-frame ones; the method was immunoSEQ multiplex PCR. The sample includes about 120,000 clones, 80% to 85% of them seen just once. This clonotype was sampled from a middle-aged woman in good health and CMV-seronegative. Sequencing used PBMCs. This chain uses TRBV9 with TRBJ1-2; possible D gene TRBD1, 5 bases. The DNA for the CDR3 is TGTGCCAGCAGTCGATCTGGGGCCTATTATGGCTACACCTTC. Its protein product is CASSRSGAYYGYTF.